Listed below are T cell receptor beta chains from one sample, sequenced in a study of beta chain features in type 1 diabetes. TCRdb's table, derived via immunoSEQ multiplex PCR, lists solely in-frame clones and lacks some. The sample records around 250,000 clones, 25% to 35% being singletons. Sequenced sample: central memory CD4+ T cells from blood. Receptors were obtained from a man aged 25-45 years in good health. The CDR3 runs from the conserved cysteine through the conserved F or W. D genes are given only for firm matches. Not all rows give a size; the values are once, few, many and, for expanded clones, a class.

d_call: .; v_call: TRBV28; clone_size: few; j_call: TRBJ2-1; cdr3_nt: TGTGCCAGCAGTTGGGACACTCTTACTGAGCAGTTCTTC; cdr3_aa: CASSWDTLTEQFF
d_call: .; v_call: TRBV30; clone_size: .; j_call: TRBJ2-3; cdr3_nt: TGTGCCTGGAGTGAGAGGGGTCCTAGCACAGATACGCAGTATTTT; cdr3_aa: CAWSERGPSTDTQYF
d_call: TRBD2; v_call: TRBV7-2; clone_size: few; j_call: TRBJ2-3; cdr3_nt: TGTGCCAGCAGCTCCTTAGCGGGGGGGAAAAGAGATACGCAGTATTTT; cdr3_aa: CASSSLAGGKRDTQYF
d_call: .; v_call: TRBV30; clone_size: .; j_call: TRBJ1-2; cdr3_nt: TGTGCCTGGTCGACCGCACCCTATGGCTACACCTTC; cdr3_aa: CAWSTAPYGYTF
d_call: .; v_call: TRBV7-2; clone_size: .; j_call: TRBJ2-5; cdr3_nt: TGCGCCAGCAGCCAAGAATACAACAAGCAAGAGACCCAGTACTTC; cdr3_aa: CASSQEYNKQETQYF
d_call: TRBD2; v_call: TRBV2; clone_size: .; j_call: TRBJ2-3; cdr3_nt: TGTGCCAGCAGGACGGGGGGAGATACGCAGTATTTT; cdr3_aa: CASRTGGDTQYF
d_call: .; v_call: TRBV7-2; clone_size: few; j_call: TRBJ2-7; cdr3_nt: TGTGCCAGCAGCACCTTTAAGAACGAGCAGTACTTC; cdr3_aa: CASSTFKNEQYF
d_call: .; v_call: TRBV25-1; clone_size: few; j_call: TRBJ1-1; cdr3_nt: TGTGCCAGTAGGCTGAACACTGAAGCTTTCTTT; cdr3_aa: CASRLNTEAFF
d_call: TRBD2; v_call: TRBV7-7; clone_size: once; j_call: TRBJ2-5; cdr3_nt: TGTGCCAGCAGCTTAGTGGGGGGGATTCAAGAGACCCAGTACTTC; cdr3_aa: CASSLVGGIQETQYF
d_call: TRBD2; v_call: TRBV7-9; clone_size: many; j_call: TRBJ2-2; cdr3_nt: TGTGCCAGCAGCCTGGGACTAGCGGGCCCCCCCGGGGAGCTGTTTTTT; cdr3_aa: CASSLGLAGPPGELFF
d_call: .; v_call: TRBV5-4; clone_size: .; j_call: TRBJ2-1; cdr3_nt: TGTGCCAGTCACGGGATGAGCTCCTACAATGAGCAGTTCTTC; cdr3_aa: CASHGMSSYNEQFF
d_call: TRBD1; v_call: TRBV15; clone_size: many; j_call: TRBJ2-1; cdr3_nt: TGTGCCACCAGCAGAGATCCGGGACAGGGGGCGGCTGAGCAGTTCTTC; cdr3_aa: CATSRDPGQGAAEQFF
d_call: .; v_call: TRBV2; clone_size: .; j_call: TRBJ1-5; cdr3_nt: TGTGCCAGCAGTCAGGCGGATAGCAATCAGCCCCAGCATTTT; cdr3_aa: CASSQADSNQPQHF
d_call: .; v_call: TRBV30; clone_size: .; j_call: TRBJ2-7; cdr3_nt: TGTGCCTGGAGTGTACGGCAGGGGAGGGACGAGCAGTACTTC; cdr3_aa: CAWSVRQGRDEQYF
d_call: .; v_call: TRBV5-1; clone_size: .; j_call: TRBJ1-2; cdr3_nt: TGCGCCAGCAGCCCACGACAGGCGTCCGTAGATGGCTACACCTTC; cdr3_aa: CASSPRQASVDGYTF
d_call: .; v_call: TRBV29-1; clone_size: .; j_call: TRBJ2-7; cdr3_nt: TGCAGCGTTACGTTCTCCTACGAGCAGTACTTC; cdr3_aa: CSVTFSYEQYF
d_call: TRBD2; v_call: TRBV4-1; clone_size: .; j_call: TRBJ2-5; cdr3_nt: TGCGCCAGCAGCCAAGAGGCTAGCGGGAGGGGTGAGACCCAGTACTTC; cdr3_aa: CASSQEASGRGETQYF
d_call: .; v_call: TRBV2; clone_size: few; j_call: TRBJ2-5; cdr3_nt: TGTGCCAGCAGTGAATTTCTCCCGCTAACAGGGCTGGGAGAGCAGTACTTC; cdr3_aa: CASSEFLPLTGLGEQYF
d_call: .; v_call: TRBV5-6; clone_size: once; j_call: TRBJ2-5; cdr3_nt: TGTGCCAGCAGCAACTTTGGCGGGGACATCCAAGAGACCCAGTACTTC; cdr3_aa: CASSNFGGDIQETQYF
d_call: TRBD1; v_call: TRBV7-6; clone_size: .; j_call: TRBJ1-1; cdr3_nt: TGTGCCAGCAGCTTAGACAACCCGGGACAGAGAGCTTTCTTT; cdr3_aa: CASSLDNPGQRAFF
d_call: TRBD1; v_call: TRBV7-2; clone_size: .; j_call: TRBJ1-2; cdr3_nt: TGTGCCAGCAGCTCGGGACAGGGCGGGAGCTATGGCTACACCTTC; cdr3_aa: CASSSGQGGSYGYTF
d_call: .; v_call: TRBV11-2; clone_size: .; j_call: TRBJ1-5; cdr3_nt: TGTGCCAGCAGCTTAGAGCCAGGCTCTCAGCCCCAGCATTTT; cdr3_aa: CASSLEPGSQPQHF
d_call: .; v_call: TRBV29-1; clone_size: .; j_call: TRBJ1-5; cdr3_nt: TGCAGCGTTCTCAGGGAGTTGCCCAATCAGCCCCAGCATTTT; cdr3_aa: CSVLRELPNQPQHF
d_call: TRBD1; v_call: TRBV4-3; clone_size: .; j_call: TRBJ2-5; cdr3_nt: TGCGCCAGCAGCCAAGAACGCACAGGGGGCTACGGGGAGACCCAGTACTTC; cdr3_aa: CASSQERTGGYGETQYF
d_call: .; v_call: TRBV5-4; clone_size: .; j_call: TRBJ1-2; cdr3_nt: TGTGCCAGCAGCTTGGATCAGCGATCCCCTAACTATGGCTACACCTTC; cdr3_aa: CASSLDQRSPNYGYTF
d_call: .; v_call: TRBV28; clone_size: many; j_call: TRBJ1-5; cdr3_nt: TGTGCCAGCAGTCTGGGCGGGGCTGGCAATCAGCCCCAGCATTTT; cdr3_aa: CASSLGGAGNQPQHF
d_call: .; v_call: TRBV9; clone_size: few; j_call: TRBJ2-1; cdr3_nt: TGTGCCAGCAGCCCCCAGGTAGGGTCCTACAATGAGCAGTTCTTC; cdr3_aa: CASSPQVGSYNEQFF
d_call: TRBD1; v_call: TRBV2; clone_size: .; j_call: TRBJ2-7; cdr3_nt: TGTGCCAGCAGCGCCAGGACAGGAAGAGGGTCCTACGAGCAGTACTTC; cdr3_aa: CASSARTGRGSYEQYF
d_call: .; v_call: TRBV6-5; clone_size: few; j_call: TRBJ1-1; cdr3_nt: TGTGTGGCCTATCGGGCGAACACTGAAGCTTTCTTT; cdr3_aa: CVAYRANTEAFF
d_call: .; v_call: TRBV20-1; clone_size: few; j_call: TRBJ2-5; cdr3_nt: TGCAGTGCTAAATGGGAAGAGACCCAGTACTTC; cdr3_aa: CSAKWEETQYF
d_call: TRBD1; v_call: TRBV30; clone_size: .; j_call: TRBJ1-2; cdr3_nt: TGTGCCTGGAGTAGACAGGGACTAGCTGGCTACACCTTC; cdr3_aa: CAWSRQGLAGYTF
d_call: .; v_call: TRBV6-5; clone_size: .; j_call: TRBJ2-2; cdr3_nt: TGTGCCAGCAGTTACGCAACGAACACCGGGGAGCTGTTTTTT; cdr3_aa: CASSYATNTGELFF
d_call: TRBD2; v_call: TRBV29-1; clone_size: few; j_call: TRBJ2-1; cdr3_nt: TGCAGCGTTGAAGGCCGACTAGCGGGCAGGGACAATGAGCAGTTCTTC; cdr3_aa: CSVEGRLAGRDNEQFF
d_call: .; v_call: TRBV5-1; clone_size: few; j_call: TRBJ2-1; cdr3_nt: TGCGCCAGCAGCTTGGAGAGGGCAGATGAGCAGTTCTTC; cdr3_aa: CASSLERADEQFF
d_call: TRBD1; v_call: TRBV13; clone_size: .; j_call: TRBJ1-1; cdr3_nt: TGTGCCAGCAGCTCACAGGGGGCTGCGAACACTGAAGCTTTCTTT; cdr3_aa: CASSSQGAANTEAFF
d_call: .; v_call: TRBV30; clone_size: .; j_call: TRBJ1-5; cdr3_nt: TGTGCCTGGAGTACGACAGGTAGCAATCAGCCCCAGCATTTT; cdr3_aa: CAWSTTGSNQPQHF
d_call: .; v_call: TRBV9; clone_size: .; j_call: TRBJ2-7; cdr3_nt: TGTGCCAGCAGCGTCGTCCCCTCCTACGAGCAGTACTTC; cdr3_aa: CASSVVPSYEQYF
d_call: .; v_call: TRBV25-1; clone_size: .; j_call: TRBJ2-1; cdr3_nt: TGTGCCAGCAGTCTGTCACTTAACAATGAGCAGTTCTTC; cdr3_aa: CASSLSLNNEQFF
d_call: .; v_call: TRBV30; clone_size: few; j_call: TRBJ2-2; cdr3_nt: TGTGCCTGGAGTACTGGGACGGGGGAGCTGTTTTTT; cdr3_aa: CAWSTGTGELFF
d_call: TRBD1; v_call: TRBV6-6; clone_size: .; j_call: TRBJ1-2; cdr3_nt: TGTGCCAGCAGTTACTCGTCCCAGGGGGCTGGCTACACCTTC; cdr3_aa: CASSYSSQGAGYTF
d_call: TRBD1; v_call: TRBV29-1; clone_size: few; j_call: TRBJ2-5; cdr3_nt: TGCAGCGGCGGGACAGGGGGCATTGGAGAGACCCAGTACTTC; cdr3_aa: CSGGTGGIGETQYF
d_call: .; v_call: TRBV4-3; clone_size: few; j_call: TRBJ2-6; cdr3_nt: TGCGCCAGCAGCCAAGAACCCAGCTCTGGGGCCAACGTCCTGACTTTC; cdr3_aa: CASSQEPSSGANVLTF
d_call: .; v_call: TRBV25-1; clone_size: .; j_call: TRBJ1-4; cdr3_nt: TGTGCCAGCAGTGAGGGCCGTACAGGGAGAAATGAAAAACTGTTTTTT; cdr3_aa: CASSEGRTGRNEKLFF
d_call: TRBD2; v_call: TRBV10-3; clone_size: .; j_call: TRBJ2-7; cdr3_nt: TGTGCCATCAGTGAGTCGGGTCTGCTAGCGGGGCGCTCCTACGAGCAGTACTTC; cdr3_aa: CAISESGLLAGRSYEQYF
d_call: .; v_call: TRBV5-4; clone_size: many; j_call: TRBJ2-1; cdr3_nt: TGTGCCCTCGGTCAGGGGACAAACAATGAGCAGTTCTTC; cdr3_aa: CALGQGTNNEQFF
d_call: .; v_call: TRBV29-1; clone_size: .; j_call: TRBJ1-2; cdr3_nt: TGCAGCGTTGAAGGTCTTGGCAGGAGGCTTGGCTACACCTTC; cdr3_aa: CSVEGLGRRLGYTF
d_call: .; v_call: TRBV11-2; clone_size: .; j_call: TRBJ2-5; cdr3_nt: TGTGCCAGCAGTTTGCCTGGTCGAGAGACCCAGTACTTC; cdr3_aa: CASSLPGRETQYF
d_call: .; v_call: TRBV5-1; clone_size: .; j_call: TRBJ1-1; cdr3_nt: TGCGCCAGCACCCCGGCGGGGAAAGGCACTGAAGCTTTCTTT; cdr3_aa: CASTPAGKGTEAFF
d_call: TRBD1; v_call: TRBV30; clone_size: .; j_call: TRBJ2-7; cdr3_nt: TGTGCCTGGGACCGACAGGGGAGCAACGAGCAGTACTTC; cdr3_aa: CAWDRQGSNEQYF
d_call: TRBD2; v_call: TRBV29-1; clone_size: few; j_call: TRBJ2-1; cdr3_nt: TGCAGCGGTGAAGGACTAGCGGGAGCTGATAATGAGCAGTTCTTC; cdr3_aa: CSGEGLAGADNEQFF
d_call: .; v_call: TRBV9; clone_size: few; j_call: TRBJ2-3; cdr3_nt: TGTGCCAGCAGCGTAGGGGGCAACACAGATACGCAGTATTTT; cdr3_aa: CASSVGGNTDTQYF
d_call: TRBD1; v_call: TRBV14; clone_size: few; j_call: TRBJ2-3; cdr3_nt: TGTGCCAGCAGCATTGGACAGGGAGGCCCAGATACGCAGTATTTT; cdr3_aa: CASSIGQGGPDTQYF
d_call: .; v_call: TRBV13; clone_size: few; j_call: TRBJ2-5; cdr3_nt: TGTGCCAGCAGCCACGGGATCCTAGCAGAGACCCAGTACTTC; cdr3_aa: CASSHGILAETQYF
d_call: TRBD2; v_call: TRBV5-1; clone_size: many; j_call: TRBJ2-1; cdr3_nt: TGCGCCAGCAGCCATAGCGGGAGTAGGTATGAGCAGTTCTTC; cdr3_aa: CASSHSGSRYEQFF